The 5 T cell receptor beta chains reported below all come from one sample, sequenced in a study of human T cells and chemical hapten exposure. TCRdb used MiXCR to reprocess the RACE reads, holding one entry per CDR3 protein. The profile shows tens of thousands of distinct CDR3 sequences, over 8.5% of them singletons. Specified time point: healthy volunteer bleed at 6 weeks. Whole blood, unfractionated, served as the material for total RNA extraction. Sequencing was performed on whole blood. These receptor sequences come from a male donor in good health. Some clones in this sample may be carry-over from other donors' samples.

V gene TRBV12-3 or TRBV12-4 combines with J gene TRBJ1-6; D may be TRBD1 (5 bases). V shed 2 bases and J shed 7 bases, with 9 bases lying between them. The CDR3 has 14 residues. CDR3 DNA sequence: TGTGCCAGCAGTTTAACCGGGGGAAATTCACCCCTCCACTTT. As protein: CASSLTGGNSPLHF.

CDR3 in DNA: TGTGCCAGCAGCGGAGAGGGCCCAAATCAGCCCCAGCATTTT. Its translation is CASSGEGPNQPQHF. This sequence joins TRBV6-5 and TRBJ1-5; D not resolved. Trimming took 6 bases from V and 4 from J, leaving 13 bases between them. Per germline, CDR1 MNHEY and CDR2 SVGAGI. The length of the CDR3 is 14 residues.

This clonotype was recorded many times. The chain uses TRBV20-1 and TRBJ1-1, with 8 bases identical to TRBD1. This CDR3 region has 16 residues. The trim removed 2 bases at V and 4 bases at J, leaving 12 bases unmatched. Germline V gene data show CDR1 as DFQATT and CDR2 as SNEGSKA (reference sequence). CDR3 bases: TGCAGTGCTAGAACGCTTGACAGGGGAAAAGGCACTGAAGCTTTCTTT. This encodes CSARTLDRGKGTEAFF.

This clonotype was seen a few times. The chain has TRBV6-2 or TRBV6-3 and TRBJ2-1; the match to TRBD2 covers 12 bases. The CDR3 is made up of 16 amino acids. The V and J ends lost 2 bases and 6 bases, in that order; junction bases with no gene match: 5. Germline CDR1 is MNHEY and CDR2 is SVGEGT. CDR3 in DNA: TGTGCCAGCAGTTACCGTGGACTAGCGGGAACCAATGAGCAGTTCTTC. Its protein product is CASSYRGLAGTNEQFF.

The chain carries TRBV12-3 or TRBV12-4 and TRBJ2-1; weak D call: TRBD1 (7 bases). With 4 bases removed from V and 6 bases from J, the gap between germline ends came to 10 bases. The CDR3 length is 13 residues. The CDR3, as DNA: TGTGCCAGCAGTTCGCAGGGGGGCAATGAGCAGTTCTTC. Its translation: CASSSQGGNEQFF.